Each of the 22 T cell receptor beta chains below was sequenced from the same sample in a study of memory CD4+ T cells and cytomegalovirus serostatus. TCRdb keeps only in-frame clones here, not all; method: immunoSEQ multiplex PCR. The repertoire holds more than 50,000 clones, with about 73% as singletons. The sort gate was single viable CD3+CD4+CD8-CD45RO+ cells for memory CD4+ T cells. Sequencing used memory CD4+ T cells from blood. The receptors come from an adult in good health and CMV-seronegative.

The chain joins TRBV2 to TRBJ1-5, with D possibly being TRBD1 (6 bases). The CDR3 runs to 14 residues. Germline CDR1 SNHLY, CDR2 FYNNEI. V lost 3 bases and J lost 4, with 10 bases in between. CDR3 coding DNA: TGTGCCAGCAGTGACCGGACAGTAAATCAGCCCCAGCATTTT. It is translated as CASSDRTVNQPQHF.

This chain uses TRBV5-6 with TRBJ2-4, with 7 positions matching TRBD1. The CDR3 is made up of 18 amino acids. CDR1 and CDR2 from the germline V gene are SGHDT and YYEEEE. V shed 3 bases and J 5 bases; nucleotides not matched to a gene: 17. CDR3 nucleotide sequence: TGTGCCAGCAGCTCTAGCATTCGTAGGGGGCGAGGGGAAAACATTCAGTACTTC. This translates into CASSSSIRRGRGENIQYF.

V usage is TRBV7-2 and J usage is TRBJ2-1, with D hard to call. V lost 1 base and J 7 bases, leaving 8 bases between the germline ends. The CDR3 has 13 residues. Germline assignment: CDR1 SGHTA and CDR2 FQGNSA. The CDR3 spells CASSLGWGNEQFF. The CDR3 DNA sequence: TGTGCCAGCAGCTTAGGGTGGGGAAATGAGCAGTTCTTC.

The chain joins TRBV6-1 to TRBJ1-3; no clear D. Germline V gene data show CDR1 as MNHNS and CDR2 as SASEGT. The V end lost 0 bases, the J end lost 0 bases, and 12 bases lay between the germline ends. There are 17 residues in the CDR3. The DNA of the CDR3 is TGTGCCAGCAGTGAAGCGCATGGGAGAGCCTCTGGAAACACCATATATTTT. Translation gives CASSEAHGRASGNTIYF.

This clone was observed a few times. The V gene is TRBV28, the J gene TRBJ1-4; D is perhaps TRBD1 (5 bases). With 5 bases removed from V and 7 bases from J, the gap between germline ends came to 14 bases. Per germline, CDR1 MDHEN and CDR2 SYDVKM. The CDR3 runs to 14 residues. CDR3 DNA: TGTGCCAGCAGTGAAGGTGGAAGGGGTGAAAAACTGTTTTTT. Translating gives CASSEGGRGEKLFF.

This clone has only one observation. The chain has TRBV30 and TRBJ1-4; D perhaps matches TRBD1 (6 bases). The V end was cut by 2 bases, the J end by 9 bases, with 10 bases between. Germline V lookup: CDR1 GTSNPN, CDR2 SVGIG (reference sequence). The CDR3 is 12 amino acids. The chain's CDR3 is CAWSRDKKKLFF. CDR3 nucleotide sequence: TGTGCCTGGAGTCGGGACAAGAAAAAACTGTTTTTT. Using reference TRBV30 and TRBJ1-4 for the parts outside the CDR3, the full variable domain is SQTIHQWPATLVQPVGSPLSLECTVEGTSNPNLYWYRQAAGRGLQLLFYSVGIGQISSEVPQNLSASRPQDRQFILSSKKLLLSDSGFYLCAWSRDKKKLFFGSGTQLSVL.

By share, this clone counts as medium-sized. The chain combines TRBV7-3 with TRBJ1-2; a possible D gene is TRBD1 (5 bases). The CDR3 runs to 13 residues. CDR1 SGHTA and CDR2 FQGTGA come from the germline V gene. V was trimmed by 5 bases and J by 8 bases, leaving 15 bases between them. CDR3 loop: CASSTRDARGYTF. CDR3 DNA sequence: TGTGCCAGCAGCACGCGGGACGCCCGAGGCTACACCTTC. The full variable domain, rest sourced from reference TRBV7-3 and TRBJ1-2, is GAGVSQTPSNKVTEKGKYVELRCDPISGHTALYWYRQSLGQGPEFLIYFQGTGAADDSGLPNDRFFAVRPEGSVSTLKIQRTERGDSAVYLCASSTRDARGYTFGSGTRLTVV.

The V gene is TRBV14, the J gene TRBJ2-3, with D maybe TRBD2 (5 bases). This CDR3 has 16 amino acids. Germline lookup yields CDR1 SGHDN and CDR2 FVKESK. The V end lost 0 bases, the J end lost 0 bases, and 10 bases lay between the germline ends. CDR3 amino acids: CASSQDLAFSTDTQYF. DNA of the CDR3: TGTGCCAGCAGCCAAGACTTAGCGTTTAGCACAGATACGCAGTATTTT.

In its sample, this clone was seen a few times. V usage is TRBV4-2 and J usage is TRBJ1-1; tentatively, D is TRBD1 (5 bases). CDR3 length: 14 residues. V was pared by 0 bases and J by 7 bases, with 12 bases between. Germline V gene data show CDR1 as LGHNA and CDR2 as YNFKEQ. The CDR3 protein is CASSQETVGGEAFF. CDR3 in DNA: TGTGCCAGCAGCCAAGAGACAGTGGGCGGTGAAGCTTTCTTT.

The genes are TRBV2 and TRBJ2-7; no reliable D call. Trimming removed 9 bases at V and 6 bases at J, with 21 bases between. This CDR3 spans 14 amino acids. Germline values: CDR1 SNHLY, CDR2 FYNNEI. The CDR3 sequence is CASTRLDGSSEQYF. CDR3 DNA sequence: TGTGCCAGTACCCGGTTGGACGGTAGTTCCGAGCAGTACTTC.

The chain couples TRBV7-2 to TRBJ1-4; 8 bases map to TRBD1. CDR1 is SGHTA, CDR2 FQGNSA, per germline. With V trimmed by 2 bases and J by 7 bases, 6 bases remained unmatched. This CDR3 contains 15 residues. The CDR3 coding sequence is TGTGCCAGCAGCTTACTCGACAGGGGTGGTGAAAAACTGTTTTTT. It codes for CASSLLDRGGEKLFF.

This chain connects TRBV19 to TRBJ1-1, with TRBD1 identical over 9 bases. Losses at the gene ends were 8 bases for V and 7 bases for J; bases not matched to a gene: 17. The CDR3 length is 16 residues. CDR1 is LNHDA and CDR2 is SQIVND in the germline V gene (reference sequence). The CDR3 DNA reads TGTGCCAGTGGTCCCCCGCCCGTTACAGGGGGCAGTGAAGCTTTCTTT. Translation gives CASGPPPVTGGSEAFF. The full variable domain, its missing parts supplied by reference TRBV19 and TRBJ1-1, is DGGITQSPKYLFRKEGQNVTLSCEQNLNHDAMYWYRQDPGQGLRLIYYSQIVNDFQKGDIAEGYSVSREKKESFPLTVTSAQKNPTAFYLCASGPPPVTGGSEAFFGQGTRLTVV.

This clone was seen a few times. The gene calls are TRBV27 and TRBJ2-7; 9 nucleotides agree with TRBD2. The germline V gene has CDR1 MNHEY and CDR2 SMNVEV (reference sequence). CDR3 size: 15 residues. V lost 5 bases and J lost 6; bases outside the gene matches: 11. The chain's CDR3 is CASSALAGARGEQYF. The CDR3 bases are TGTGCCAGCAGTGCATTAGCGGGGGCCCGGGGCGAGCAGTACTTC.

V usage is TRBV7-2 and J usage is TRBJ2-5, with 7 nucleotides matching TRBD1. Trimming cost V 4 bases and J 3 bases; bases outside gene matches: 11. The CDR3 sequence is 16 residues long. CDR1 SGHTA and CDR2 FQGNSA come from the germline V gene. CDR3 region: CASSSSNRDRKETQYF. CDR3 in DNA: TGTGCCAGCAGCTCCTCGAACCGGGACAGAAAAGAGACCCAGTACTTC.

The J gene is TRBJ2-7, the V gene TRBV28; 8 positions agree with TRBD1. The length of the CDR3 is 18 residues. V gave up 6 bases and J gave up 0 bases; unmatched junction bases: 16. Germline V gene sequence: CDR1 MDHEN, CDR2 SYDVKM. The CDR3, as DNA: TGTGCCAGCAGCGGAATTAACTCCAGGGGGCTTAGCTCCTACGAGCAGTACTTC. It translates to CASSGINSRGLSSYEQYF.

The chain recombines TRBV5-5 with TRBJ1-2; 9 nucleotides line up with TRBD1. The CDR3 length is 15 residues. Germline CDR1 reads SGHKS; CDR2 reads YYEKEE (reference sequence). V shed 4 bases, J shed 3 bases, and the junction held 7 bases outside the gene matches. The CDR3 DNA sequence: TGTGCCAGCAGCATATCCGGGACAGGGTACTATGGCTACACCTTC. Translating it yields CASSISGTGYYGYTF.

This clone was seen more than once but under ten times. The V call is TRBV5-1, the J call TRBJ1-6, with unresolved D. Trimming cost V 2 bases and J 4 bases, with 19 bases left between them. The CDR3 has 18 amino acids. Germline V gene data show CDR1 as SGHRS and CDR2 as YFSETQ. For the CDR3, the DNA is TGCGCCAGCAGCTTAACCGAGACGGGTTTGAATTATAATTCACCCCTCCACTTT. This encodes CASSLTETGLNYNSPLHF. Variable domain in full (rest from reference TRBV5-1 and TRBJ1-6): KAGVTQTPRYLIKTRGQQVTLSCSPISGHRSVSWYQQTPGQGLQFLFEYFSETQRNKGNFPGRFSGRQFSNSRSEMNVSTLELGDSALYLCASSLTETGLNYNSPLHFGNGTRLTVT.

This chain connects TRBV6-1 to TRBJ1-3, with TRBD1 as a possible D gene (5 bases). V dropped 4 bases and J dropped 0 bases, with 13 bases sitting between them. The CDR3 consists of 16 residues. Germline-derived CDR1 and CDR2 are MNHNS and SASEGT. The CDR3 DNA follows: TGTGCCAGCAGTGGCCTTCAGGGATTCTCTGGAAACACCATATATTTT. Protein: CASSGLQGFSGNTIYF.

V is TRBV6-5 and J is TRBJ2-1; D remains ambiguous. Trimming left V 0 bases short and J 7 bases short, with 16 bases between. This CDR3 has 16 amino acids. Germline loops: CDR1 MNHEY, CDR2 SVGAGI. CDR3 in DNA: TGTGCCAGCAGTTACTCGAGGCAGCTATCAAGTAATGAGCAGTTCTTC. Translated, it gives CASSYSRQLSSNEQFF.

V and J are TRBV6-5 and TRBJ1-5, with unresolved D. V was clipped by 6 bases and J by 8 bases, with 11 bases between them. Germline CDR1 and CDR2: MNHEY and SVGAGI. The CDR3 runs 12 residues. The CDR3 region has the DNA TGTGCCAGCAGGGGAACGGGCGAGCCCCAGCATTTT. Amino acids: CASRGTGEPQHF.

For the CDR3, the DNA is TGCGCCAGCAGCCCCGGGATGCCTTCTAACTATGGCTACACCTTC. Its protein product is CASSPGMPSNYGYTF. The chain has TRBV5-1 and TRBJ1-2; D unclear. Looked up from germline, CDR1 is SGHRS and CDR2 is YFSETQ. Trimming took 4 bases from V and 0 from J, leaving 13 bases between them. This CDR3 has 15 amino acids.

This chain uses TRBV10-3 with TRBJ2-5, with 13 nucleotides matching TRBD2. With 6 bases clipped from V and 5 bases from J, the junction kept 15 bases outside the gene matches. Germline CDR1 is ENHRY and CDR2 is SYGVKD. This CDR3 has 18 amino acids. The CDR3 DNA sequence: TGTGCCATCAGCCTTTCTTATCCCACTAGCGGGGGGGCCGAGACCCAGTACTTC. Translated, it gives CAISLSYPTSGGAETQYF.